This T cell receptor (beta chain) was obtained from a study of chemoradiotherapy in HPV16-positive cancers. Assay: immunoSEQ multiplex PCR; the TCRdb copy retains only in-frame clones and omits some. The table lists 12,000 or so clones, more than 75% of them singletons. The length of the CDR3 is 14 residues. The V gene's germline CDR1 is GTSNPN and CDR2 SVGIG (reference sequence). V lost 0 bases and J lost 4, with 12 bases in between. This receptor was taken from a human donor with HPV-associated anogenital cancer. The genes are TRBV30 and TRBJ1-2; D call uncertain. The source was blood, collected from a patient who underwent chemoradiotherapy. CDR3 nucleotides: TGTGCCTGGAGTGTATACGGTCAGACCTATGGCTACACCTTC. Its translation is CAWSVYGQTYGYTF.